This T cell receptor (beta chain) was obtained from a study of T cells in Graves' hyperthyroidism and ophthalmopathy. V was shortened by 4 bases and J by 3 bases, with 11 bases between the two germline ends. In germline, CDR1 is SGHRS, CDR2 YFSETQ. This CDR3 contains 14 residues. This clonotype appeared a few times. The investigators amplified TCR beta CDR3 regions from RNA transcripts. A set of HTBI primers served as the primers for a first-round RT-PCR of the TCR CDR3. TCRdb recomputed calls from the multiplex PCR reads with MiXCR, one row per CDR3 protein. The table records hundreds of thousands of distinct CDR3 sequences, over 15% of them present only once.

This clonotype originated in a woman aged 45-60 years with Graves' hyperthyroidism that later progressed to Graves' ophthalmopathy. The V call is TRBV5-1, the J call TRBJ1-3, with unresolved D. The sequencing input was blood. DNA of the CDR3: TGCGCCAGCAGCCCAAAAGGAGATGGAAACACCATATATTTT. It yields the protein CASSPKGDGNTIYF. Together with reference TRBV5-1 and TRBJ1-3, the CDR3 gives the full variable domain: KAGVTQTPRYLIKTRGQQVTLSCSPISGHRSVSWYQQTPGQGLQFLFEYFSETQRNKGNFPGRFSGRQFSNSRSEMNVSTLELGDSALYLCASSPKGDGNTIYFGEGSWLTVV.